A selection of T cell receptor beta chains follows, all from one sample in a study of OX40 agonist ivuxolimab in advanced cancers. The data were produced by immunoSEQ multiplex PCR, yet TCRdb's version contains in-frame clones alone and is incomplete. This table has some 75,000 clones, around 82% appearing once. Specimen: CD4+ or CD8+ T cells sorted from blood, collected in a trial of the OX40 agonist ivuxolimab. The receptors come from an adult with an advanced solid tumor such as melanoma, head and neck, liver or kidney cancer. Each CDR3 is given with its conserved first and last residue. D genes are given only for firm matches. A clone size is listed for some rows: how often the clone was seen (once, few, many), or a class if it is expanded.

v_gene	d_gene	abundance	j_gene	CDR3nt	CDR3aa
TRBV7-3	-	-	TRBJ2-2	TGTGCCAGCAGTGACCCGGGCACCGGGGAGCTGTTTTTT	CASSDPGTGELFF
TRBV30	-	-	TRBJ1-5	TGTGCCTGGAGTGTAGGGCAGTATAGCAATCAGCCCCAGCATTTT	CAWSVGQYSNQPQHF
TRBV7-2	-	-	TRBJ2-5	TGTGCCAGCAGCTCTAGAGGGACAGCGGGAAGGGAGACCCAGTACTTC	CASSSRGTAGRETQYF
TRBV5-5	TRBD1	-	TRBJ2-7	TGTGCCAGCAGCTTGGAAGGGCAGGGGGTCTACGAGCAGTACTTC	CASSLEGQGVYEQYF
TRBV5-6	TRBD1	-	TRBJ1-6	TGTGCCAGCAGCCGGGACAGCGGACGTTCACCCCTCCACTTT	CASSRDSGRSPLHF
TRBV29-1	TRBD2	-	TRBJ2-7	TGCAGCGTCTCCCGGACTAGCGGGATCTACGAGCAGTACTTC	CSVSRTSGIYEQYF
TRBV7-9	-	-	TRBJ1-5	TGTGCCAGCAGTCCAAACGACCGCAATCAGCCCCAGCATTTT	CASSPNDRNQPQHF
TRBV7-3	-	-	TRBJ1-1	TGTGCCAGCAGCTTCGGACAGTACACTGAAGCTTTCTTT	CASSFGQYTEAFF
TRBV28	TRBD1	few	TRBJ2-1	TGTGCCAGCAGTTCCCGACAGGGGCCCTACAATGAGCAGTTCTTC	CASSSRQGPYNEQFF
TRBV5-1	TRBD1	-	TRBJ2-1	TGCGCCAGCCGGATGGGACAGGGGCCTGAGCAGTTCTTC	CASRMGQGPEQFF
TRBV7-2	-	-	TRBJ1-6	TGTGCCAGCAGCTTAGTTAATTCACCCCTCCACTTT	CASSLVNSPLHF
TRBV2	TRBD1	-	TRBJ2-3	TGTGCCAGCGGGACAGTCTTCACAGATACGCAGTATTTT	CASGTVFTDTQYF
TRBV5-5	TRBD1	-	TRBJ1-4	TGTGCCAGCAGCTTTATCCCGGGACAGGGGGCTTCTAATGAAAAACTGTTTTTT	CASSFIPGQGASNEKLFF
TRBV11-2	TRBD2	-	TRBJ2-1	TGTGCCAGCAGCTTAGATCTAGCGGGGGCCAACTACAATGAGCAGTTCTTC	CASSLDLAGANYNEQFF
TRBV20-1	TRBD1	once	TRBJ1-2	TGCAGTGCCGGGGACAGGGGAGGCTACACCTTC	CSAGDRGGYTF
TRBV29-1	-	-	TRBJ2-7	TGCAGCGTTGGGGGGGCCCACTACGAGCAGTACTTC	CSVGGAHYEQYF
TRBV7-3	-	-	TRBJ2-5	TGTGCCAGCAGCCCCCTACCGGGCCCTTCGGGGACCCAGTACTTC	CASSPLPGPSGTQYF
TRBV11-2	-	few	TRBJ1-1	TGTGCCAGCAGCTTAGCCCGGGGGGTCCGAATGAACACTGAAGCTTTCTTT	CASSLARGVRMNTEAFF
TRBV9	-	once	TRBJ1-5	TGTGCCAGCAGTTCGGGGGGGACTTACAATCAGCCCCAGCATTTT	CASSSGGTYNQPQHF
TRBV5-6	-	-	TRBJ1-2	TGTGCCAGCAGCTTGAGGGATTTGGAACTATATGGCTACACCTTC	CASSLRDLELYGYTF
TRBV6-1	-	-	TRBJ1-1	TGTGCCAGCAGGTTTTACACTGAAGCTTTCTTT	CASRFYTEAFF
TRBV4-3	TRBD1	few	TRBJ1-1	TGCGCCAGCAGCCAAGAGGGACAGGGGGCGCCGAACACTGAAGCTTTCTTT	CASSQEGQGAPNTEAFF
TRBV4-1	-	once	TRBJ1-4	TGCGCCAGCAGCCAAGCGGCGGGATGGTCGGGTGAAAAACTGTTTTTT	CASSQAAGWSGEKLFF
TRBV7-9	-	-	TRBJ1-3	TGTGCCAGCAGCAAGGGCTGGATGTCTGGAAACACCATATATTTT	CASSKGWMSGNTIYF
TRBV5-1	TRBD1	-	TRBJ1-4	TGCGCCAGCAGCGAACAGGGGAGCCCTAATGAAAAACTGTTTTTT	CASSEQGSPNEKLFF
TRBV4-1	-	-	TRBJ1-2	TGCGCCAGCAGCCAAGCCCCCCAAGGGGGTGGTGGCTACACCTTC	CASSQAPQGGGGYTF
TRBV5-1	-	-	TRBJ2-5	TGCGCCAGCAGCTCGAATAGGTTACAAGAGACCCAGTACTTC	CASSSNRLQETQYF
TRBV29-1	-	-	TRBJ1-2	TGCAGCGTTGAACAAGGTGGCTACACCTTC	CSVEQGGYTF
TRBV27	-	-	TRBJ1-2	TGTGCCAGCAGAAAGGACACTAAGGCTTATGGCTACACCTTC	CASRKDTKAYGYTF
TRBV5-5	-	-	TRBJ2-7	TGTGCCAGCAGCTTGGTTGCCGGGCGCTCGGCCTACGAGCAGTACTTC	CASSLVAGRSAYEQYF
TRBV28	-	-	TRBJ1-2	TGTGCCAGCAGTTTAGGGGGCATGTATGGCTACACCTTC	CASSLGGMYGYTF
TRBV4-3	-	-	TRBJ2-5	TGCGCCAGCAGCTCTACCTATCAAGAGACCCAGTACTTC	CASSSTYQETQYF
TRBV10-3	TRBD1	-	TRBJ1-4	TGCGCCATCAGTGGGACAGGTTCTAATGAAAAACTGTTTTTT	CAISGTGSNEKLFF
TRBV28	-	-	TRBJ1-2	TGTGCCAGCAGTTCCAGTTACTATGGCTACACCTTC	CASSSSYYGYTF
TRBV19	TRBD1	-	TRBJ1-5	TGTGCCAGTAGTCCAGGGACAGGGAAGGGTCGTCCCCAGCATTTT	CASSPGTGKGRPQHF
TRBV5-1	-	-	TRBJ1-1	TGCGCCAGCAGGCGGGGCCTGAACACTGAAGCTTTCTTT	CASRRGLNTEAFF
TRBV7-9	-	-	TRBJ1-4	TGTGCCAGCAGCTCCGAAAGGGACTTATGGGAAAAACTGTTTTTT	CASSSERDLWEKLFF
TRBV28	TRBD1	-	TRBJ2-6	TGTGCCAGCAGTTTATGGAGCCTCCCCGGACAGGCAGGGGCCCTCCTCTCTGGGGCCAACGTCCTGACTTTC	CASSLWSLPGQAGALLSGANVLTF
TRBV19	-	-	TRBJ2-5	TGTGCCAGTAGCTTAGGGAAGGGGTACCAAGAGACCCAGTACTTC	CASSLGKGYQETQYF
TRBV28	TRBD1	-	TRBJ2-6	TGTGCCAGCAGAGACAGGGCCGGGGCCAACGTCCTGACTTTC	CASRDRAGANVLTF
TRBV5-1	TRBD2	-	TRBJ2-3	TGCGCCAGCAGCTTGAGACTAGCGGGAGTGACAAGCACAGATACGCAGTATTTT	CASSLRLAGVTSTDTQYF
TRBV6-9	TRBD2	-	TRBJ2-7	TGTGCCAGCAGTTATTCGGGACTAGCCTACGAGCAGTACTTC	CASSYSGLAYEQYF
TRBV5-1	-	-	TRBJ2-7	TGCGCCAGCAGCTTGGAGGGGAAAGACTACGAGCAGTACTTC	CASSLEGKDYEQYF
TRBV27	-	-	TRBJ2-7	TGTGCCAGCAGTTTAAGGCAGGGGGCGAGGGGGAGGGGATCCTACGAGCAGTACTTC	CASSLRQGARGRGSYEQYF
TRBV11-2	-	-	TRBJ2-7	TGTGCCAGCAGCTTAGGGACAGCTTTGTACTTC	CASSLGTALYF